This T cell receptor beta chain was sequenced in a study of response to subunit inactivated influenza vaccine. Points on this clonotype: Its target is unknown.

This CDR3 comprises 14 residues. V lost 5 bases, J lost 2 bases, and 5 bases stayed unmatched. Germline CDR1 and CDR2: SEHNR and FQNEAQ (reference sequence). Overall study results and limits: Each seasonal flu vaccination may recruit only limited new T cells, authors suggested.

MiXCR, run by TCRdb on the RT-PCR reads, gives a single entry per CDR3 protein. This sample yields roughly 520,000 distinct CDR3 sequences, of which less than 30% are seen a single time; 1.5% to 2% belongs to the top ten. This chain connects TRBV7-9 to TRBJ1-2; 7 bases align to TRBD1. This sequence originates from a man in his forties or fifties who received an inactivated influenza vaccine. The material was CD4+ T cells sorted from PBMCs, obtained around 5 days after vaccination. The CDR3 coding sequence is TGTGCCAGCAGCCCCATGACAGGGAACTATGGCTACACCTTC. Its protein product is CASSPMTGNYGYTF.